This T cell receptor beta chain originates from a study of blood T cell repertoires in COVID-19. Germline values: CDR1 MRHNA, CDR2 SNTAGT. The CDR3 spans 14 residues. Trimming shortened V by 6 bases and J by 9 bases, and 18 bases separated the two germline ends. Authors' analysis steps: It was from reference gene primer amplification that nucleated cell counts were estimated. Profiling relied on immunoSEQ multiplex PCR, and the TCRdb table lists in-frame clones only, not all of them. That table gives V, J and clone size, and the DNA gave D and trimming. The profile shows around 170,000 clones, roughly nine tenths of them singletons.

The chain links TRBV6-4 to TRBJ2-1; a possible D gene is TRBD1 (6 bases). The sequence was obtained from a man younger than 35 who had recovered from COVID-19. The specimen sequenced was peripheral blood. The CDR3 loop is CASRLQGTGGEQFF. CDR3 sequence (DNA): TGTGCCAGCAGGCTACAGGGAACAGGCGGTGAGCAGTTCTTC.